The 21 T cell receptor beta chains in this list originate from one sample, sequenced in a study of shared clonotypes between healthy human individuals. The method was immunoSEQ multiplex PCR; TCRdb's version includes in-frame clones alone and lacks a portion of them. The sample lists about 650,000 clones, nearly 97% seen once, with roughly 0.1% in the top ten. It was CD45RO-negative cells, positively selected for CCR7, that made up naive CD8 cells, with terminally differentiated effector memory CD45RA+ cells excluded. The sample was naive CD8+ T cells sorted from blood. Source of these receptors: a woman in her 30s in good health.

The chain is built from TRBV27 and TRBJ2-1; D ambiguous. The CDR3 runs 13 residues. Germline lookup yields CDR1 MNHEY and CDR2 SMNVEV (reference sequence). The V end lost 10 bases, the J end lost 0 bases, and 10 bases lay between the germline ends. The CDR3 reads CATFSFSYNEQFF. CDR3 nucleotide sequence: TGTGCCACCTTTTCGTTCTCCTACAATGAGCAGTTCTTC.

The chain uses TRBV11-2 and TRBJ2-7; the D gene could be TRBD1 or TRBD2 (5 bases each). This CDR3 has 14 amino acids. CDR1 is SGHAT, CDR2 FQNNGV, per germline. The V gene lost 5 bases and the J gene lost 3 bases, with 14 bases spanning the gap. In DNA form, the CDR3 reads TGTGCCAGCAGCCCGGGGCTGTTACTCTACGAGCAGTACTTC. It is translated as CASSPGLLLYEQYF.

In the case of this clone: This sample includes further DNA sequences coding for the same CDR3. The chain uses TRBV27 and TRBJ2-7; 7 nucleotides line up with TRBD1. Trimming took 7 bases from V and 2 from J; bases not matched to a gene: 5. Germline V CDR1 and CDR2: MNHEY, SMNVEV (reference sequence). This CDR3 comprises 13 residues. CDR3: CASKPGTAYEQYF. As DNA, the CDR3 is TGTGCCAGCAAACCCGGGACAGCCTACGAGCAGTACTTC.

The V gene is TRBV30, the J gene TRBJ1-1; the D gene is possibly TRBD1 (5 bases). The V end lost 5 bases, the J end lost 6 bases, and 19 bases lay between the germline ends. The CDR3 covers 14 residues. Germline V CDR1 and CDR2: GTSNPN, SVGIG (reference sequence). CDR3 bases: TGTGCCTGGCACACCGGGGGGGGTTTTTCTGAAGCTTTCTTT. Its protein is CAWHTGGGFSEAFF. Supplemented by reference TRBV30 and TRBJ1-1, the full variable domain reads SQTIHQWPATLVQPVGSPLSLECTVEGTSNPNLYWYRQAAGRGLQLLFYSVGIGQISSEVPQNLSASRPQDRQFILSSKKLLLSDSGFYLCAWHTGGGFSEAFFGQGTRLTVV.

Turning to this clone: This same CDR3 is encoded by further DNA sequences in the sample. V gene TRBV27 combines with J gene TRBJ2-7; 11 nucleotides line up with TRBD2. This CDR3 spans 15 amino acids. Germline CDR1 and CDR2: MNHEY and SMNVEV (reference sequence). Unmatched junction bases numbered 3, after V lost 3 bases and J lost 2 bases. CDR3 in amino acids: CASSFGTSGTYEQYF. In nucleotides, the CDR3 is TGTGCCAGCAGTTTTGGGACTAGCGGAACCTACGAGCAGTACTTC.

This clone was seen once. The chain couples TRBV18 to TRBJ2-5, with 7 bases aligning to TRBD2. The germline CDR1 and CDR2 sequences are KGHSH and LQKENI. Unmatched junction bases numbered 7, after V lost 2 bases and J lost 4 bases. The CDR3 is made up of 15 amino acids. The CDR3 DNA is TGTGCCAGCTCACCAACCGGGAGGACACCAGAGACCCAGTACTTC. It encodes CASSPTGRTPETQYF.

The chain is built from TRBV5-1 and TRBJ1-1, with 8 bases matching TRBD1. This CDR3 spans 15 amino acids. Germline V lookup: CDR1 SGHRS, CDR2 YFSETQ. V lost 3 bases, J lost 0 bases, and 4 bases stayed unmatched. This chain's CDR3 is CASSSGQGLNTEAFF. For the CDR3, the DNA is TGCGCCAGCAGCTCAGGACAGGGTTTGAACACTGAAGCTTTCTTT.

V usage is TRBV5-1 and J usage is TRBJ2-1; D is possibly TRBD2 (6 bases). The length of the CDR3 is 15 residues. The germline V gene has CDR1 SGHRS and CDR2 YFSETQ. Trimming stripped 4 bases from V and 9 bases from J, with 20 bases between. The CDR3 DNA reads TGCGCCAGCAGCCTGAGGGGAGGATTCTGGGGTGAGCAGTTCTTC. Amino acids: CASSLRGGFWGEQFF.

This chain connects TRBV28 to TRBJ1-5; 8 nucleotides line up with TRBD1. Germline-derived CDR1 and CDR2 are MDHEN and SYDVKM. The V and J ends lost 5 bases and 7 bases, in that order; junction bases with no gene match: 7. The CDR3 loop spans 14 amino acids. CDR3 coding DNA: TGTGCCAGCAGTACGACAGGGGTCGGACAGCCCCAGCATTTT. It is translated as CASSTTGVGQPQHF.

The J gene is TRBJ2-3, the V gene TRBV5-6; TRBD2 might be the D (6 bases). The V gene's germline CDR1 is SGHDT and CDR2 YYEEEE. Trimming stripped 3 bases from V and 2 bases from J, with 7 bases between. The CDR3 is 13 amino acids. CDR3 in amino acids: CASSWGDTDTQYF. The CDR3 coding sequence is TGTGCCAGCAGCTGGGGGGACACAGATACGCAGTATTTT.

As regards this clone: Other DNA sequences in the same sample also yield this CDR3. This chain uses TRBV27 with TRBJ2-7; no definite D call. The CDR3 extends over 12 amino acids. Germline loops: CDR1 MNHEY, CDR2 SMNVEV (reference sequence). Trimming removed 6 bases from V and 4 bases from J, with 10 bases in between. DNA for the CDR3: TGTGCCAGCAGCCCCTCTGGGTACGAGCAGTACTTC. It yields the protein CASSPSGYEQYF.

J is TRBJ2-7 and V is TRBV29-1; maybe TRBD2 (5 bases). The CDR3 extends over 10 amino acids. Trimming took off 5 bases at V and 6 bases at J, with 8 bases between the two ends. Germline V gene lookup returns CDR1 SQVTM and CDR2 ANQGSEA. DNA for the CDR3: TGCAGCGTTCTAGAGGGCGAGCAGTACTTC. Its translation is CSVLEGEQYF.

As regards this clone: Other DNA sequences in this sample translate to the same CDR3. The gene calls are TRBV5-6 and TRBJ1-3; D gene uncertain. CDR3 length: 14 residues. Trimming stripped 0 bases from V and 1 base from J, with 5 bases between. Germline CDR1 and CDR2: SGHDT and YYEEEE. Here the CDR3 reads CASSLGDSGNTIYF. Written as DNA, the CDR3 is TGTGCCAGCAGCTTGGGCGATTCTGGAAACACCATATATTTT.

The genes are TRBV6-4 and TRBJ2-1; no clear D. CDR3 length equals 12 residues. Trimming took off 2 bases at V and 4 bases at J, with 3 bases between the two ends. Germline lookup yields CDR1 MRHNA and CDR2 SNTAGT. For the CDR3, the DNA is TGTGCCAGCAGTGACGAGTACAATGAGCAGTTCTTC. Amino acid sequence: CASSDEYNEQFF.

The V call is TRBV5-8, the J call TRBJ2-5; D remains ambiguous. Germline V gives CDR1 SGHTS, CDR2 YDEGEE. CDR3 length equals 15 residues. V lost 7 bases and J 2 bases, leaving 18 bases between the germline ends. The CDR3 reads CASSEFIVLQETQYF. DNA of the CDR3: TGTGCCAGCTCGGAATTTATTGTCCTTCAAGAGACCCAGTACTTC.

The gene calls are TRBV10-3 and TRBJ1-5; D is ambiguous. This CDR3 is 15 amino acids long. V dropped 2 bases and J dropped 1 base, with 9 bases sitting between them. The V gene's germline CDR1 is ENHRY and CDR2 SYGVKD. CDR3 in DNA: TGTGCCATCAGTGAGCTCGGGATAAGCAATCAGCCCCAGCATTTT. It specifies CAISELGISNQPQHF.

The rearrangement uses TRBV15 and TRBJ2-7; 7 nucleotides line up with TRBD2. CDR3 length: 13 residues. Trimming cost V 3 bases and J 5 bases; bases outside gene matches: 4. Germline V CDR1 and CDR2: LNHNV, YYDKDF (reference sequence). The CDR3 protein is CATSSGRNDEQYF. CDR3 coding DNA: TGTGCCACCAGCAGCGGGAGGAACGACGAGCAGTACTTC.

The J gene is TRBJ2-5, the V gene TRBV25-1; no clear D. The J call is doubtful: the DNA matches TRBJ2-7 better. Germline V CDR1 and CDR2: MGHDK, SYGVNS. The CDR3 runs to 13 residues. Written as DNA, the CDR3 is TGTGCCAGCAGTGATAGTTTCCCCTACGAGCAGTACTTC. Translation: CASSDSFPYEQYF.

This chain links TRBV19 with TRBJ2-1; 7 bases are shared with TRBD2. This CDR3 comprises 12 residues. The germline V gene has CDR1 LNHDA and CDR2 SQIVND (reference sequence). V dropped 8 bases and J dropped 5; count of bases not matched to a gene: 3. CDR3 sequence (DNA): TGTGCCAGTTTGGGACTAAACAATGAGCAGTTCTTC. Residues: CASLGLNNEQFF.

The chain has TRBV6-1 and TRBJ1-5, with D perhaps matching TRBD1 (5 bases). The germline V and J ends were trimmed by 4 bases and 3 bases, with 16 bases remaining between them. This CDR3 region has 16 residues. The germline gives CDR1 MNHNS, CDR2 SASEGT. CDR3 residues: CASSGDSGRYNQPQHF. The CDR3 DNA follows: TGTGCCAGCAGTGGGGATTCGGGACGGTACAATCAGCCCCAGCATTTT.

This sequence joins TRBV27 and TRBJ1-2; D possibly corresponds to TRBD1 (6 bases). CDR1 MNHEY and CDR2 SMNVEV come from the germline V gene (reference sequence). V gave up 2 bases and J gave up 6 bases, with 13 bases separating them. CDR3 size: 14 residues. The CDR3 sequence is CASSLAGTIDGYTF. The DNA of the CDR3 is TGTGCCAGCAGTTTAGCCGGGACAATCGATGGCTACACCTTC.